This is a list of T cell receptor beta chains from one sample in a study of blood T cell repertoires in COVID-19. Data came from immunoSEQ multiplex PCR; TCRdb stores just in-frame clones and leaves some out. Of 140,000 to 150,000 clones listed, 81% are singletons. The sequencing sample was made of peripheral blood. The origin of the receptors is a human donor in a cohort sampled during active COVID-19. Both conserved end residues are trimmed from each CDR3. Fields, in order: V gene, J gene, CDR3 protein.

v_gene: TRBV12-5
j_gene: TRBJ2-5
CDR3aa: ASVRGRETQY

v_gene: TRBV7-2
j_gene: TRBJ1-6
CDR3aa: ASSLVWQGGNSPLH

v_gene: TRBV28
j_gene: TRBJ2-7
CDR3aa: ASSLGGADSLYEQY

v_gene: TRBV4-2
j_gene: TRBJ1-1
CDR3aa: ASSQVAAGDLIAEAF

v_gene: TRBV28
j_gene: TRBJ1-1
CDR3aa: ASRPLGGFPNTEAF

v_gene: TRBV4-1
j_gene: TRBJ1-2
CDR3aa: ASSPRSTENYGYT

v_gene: TRBV7-2
j_gene: TRBJ2-1
CDR3aa: ASSLAHLYEQF

v_gene: TRBV28
j_gene: TRBJ1-2
CDR3aa: ASSLQGLANYGYT

v_gene: TRBV18
j_gene: TRBJ2-3
CDR3aa: ASSPSGTAGLKNTDTQY

v_gene: TRBV7-9
j_gene: TRBJ1-5
CDR3aa: ASSSGGSRSSQPQH

v_gene: TRBV6-2/TRBV6-3
j_gene: TRBJ2-7
CDR3aa: ASSYYGSLYEQY

v_gene: TRBV6-5
j_gene: TRBJ2-7
CDR3aa: ASSWSSGSSYEQY

v_gene: TRBV27
j_gene: TRBJ2-5
CDR3aa: ASSFAGGPQETQY

v_gene: TRBV20-1
j_gene: TRBJ2-1
CDR3aa: SASVFRTSGTRELSRNEQF

v_gene: TRBV5-1
j_gene: TRBJ2-7
CDR3aa: ASSLRAQGAPYEQY

v_gene: TRBV5-5
j_gene: TRBJ2-1
CDR3aa: ASSFATGGFYNEQF

v_gene: TRBV28
j_gene: TRBJ2-7
CDR3aa: ASSPRTGPTYEQY

v_gene: TRBV6-5
j_gene: TRBJ2-7
CDR3aa: ASNRFRGSSYEQY

v_gene: TRBV6-5
j_gene: TRBJ2-7
CDR3aa: ASRHGGGESYEQY

v_gene: TRBV6-2/TRBV6-3
j_gene: TRBJ2-6
CDR3aa: ASSYPGQVSGANVLT

v_gene: TRBV12-3/TRBV12-4
j_gene: TRBJ1-5
CDR3aa: ASSINSNQPQH

v_gene: TRBV28
j_gene: TRBJ2-7
CDR3aa: ASIPEAAYEQY

v_gene: TRBV13
j_gene: TRBJ2-7
CDR3aa: ASSDQGGYEQY

v_gene: TRBV29-1
j_gene: TRBJ1-2
CDR3aa: SVNGGGTDYT

v_gene: TRBV5-8
j_gene: TRBJ2-1
CDR3aa: ASSSTHPNEQF

v_gene: TRBV4-1
j_gene: TRBJ2-7
CDR3aa: ASSLGQWSSYEQY

v_gene: TRBV4-1
j_gene: TRBJ2-1
CDR3aa: ASSQVQRSAGEGNEQF

v_gene: TRBV6-5
j_gene: TRBJ2-7
CDR3aa: ASSYSDSTYEQY

v_gene: TRBV7-8
j_gene: TRBJ2-3
CDR3aa: ASSSGTSGITDTQY

v_gene: TRBV24-1
j_gene: TRBJ2-1
CDR3aa: ATSNNRGNEQF

v_gene: TRBV5-1
j_gene: TRBJ1-4
CDR3aa: ASRSQNEKLF

v_gene: TRBV5-5
j_gene: TRBJ1-2
CDR3aa: ASSLEWQGFSGYT

v_gene: TRBV6-5
j_gene: TRBJ2-7
CDR3aa: ASRRDTGAYEQY

v_gene: TRBV6-2/TRBV6-3
j_gene: TRBJ1-1
CDR3aa: ASSYRQGWNAEAF

v_gene: TRBV6-6
j_gene: TRBJ1-5
CDR3aa: ASSYSSTGDSSYH

v_gene: TRBV7-3
j_gene: TRBJ2-3
CDR3aa: ASSSLTESSTDTQY

v_gene: TRBV6-2/TRBV6-3
j_gene: TRBJ2-1
CDR3aa: ASSWGTLAAAL

v_gene: TRBV3-1/TRBV3-2
j_gene: TRBJ2-3
CDR3aa: ASSYDLSGSTDTQY

v_gene: TRBV2
j_gene: TRBJ2-3
CDR3aa: ASRGGSSGSHTQY

v_gene: TRBV11-2
j_gene: TRBJ1-2
CDR3aa: ASSLEAPVPYGYT

v_gene: TRBV4-1
j_gene: TRBJ2-3
CDR3aa: ASSQVGTGTTDTQY

v_gene: TRBV7-9
j_gene: TRBJ2-7
CDR3aa: ASSSGQPREEQY

v_gene: TRBV29-1
j_gene: TRBJ1-2
CDR3aa: SVGVGGRDGYT

v_gene: TRBV5-6
j_gene: TRBJ2-7
CDR3aa: ASSLGQGASEQY

v_gene: TRBV19
j_gene: TRBJ2-7
CDR3aa: ASSPRDPVTKQY

v_gene: TRBV30
j_gene: TRBJ1-2
CDR3aa: AWSAHREKLGGYT

v_gene: TRBV27
j_gene: TRBJ2-1
CDR3aa: ASSFPPGNEQF

v_gene: TRBV5-4
j_gene: TRBJ2-5
CDR3aa: ASSLDRQETQY

v_gene: TRBV9
j_gene: TRBJ2-7
CDR3aa: ASSVENMREQY

v_gene: TRBV27
j_gene: TRBJ1-1
CDR3aa: ASSLWRENTEAF

v_gene: TRBV19
j_gene: TRBJ2-1
CDR3aa: ASSPRQGFDQF

v_gene: TRBV5-8
j_gene: TRBJ1-3
CDR3aa: ASSFPSAGNTIY

v_gene: TRBV27
j_gene: TRBJ1-2
CDR3aa: ASSWGREGFGGYT

v_gene: TRBV4-1
j_gene: TRBJ2-5
CDR3aa: ASSQFQGETQY

v_gene: TRBV19
j_gene: TRBJ2-7
CDR3aa: ASSTWRLDPEQY

v_gene: TRBV4-3
j_gene: TRBJ1-6
CDR3aa: ASSQFTDPSYNSPLH

v_gene: TRBV19
j_gene: TRBJ2-7
CDR3aa: ASKPRSPPPPTDRGGYEQY

v_gene: TRBV18
j_gene: TRBJ1-2
CDR3aa: ASSPSQDSGYT

v_gene: TRBV4-3
j_gene: TRBJ2-7
CDR3aa: ASSQDYQQGFFYEQY

v_gene: TRBV20-1
j_gene: TRBJ2-3
CDR3aa: SASKLAGGFPDTQY